The next 30 T cell receptor beta chains were all read from a single sample in a study of follicular helper T cells after annual influenza vaccination. As for time point: 2014-2015 season, pre-vaccination. Assay used: immunoSEQ multiplex PCR; TCRdb lists only in-frame clones, some missing. The data contain more than 10,000 clones, about 80% of them singletons. This specimen consisted of CXCR5- memory CD4+ T cells sorted from blood, obtained on the day of influenza vaccination. These receptors originate from an adult who received the influenza vaccine.

This clone has a single count. A junction boundary mismatches the germline segment, possibly from a read error. V and J are TRBV7-7 and TRBJ2-5, with D perhaps matching TRBD2 (6 bases). Germline-derived CDR1 and CDR2 are SSHAT and FNYEAQ (reference sequence). CDR3 length: 14 residues. The CDR3 sequence is CASSAGQPIETQYF. The CDR3 DNA sequence: TGTGCTAGCAGTGCGGGGCAGCCGATAGAGACCCAGTACTTC.

The V gene is TRBV7-2, the J gene TRBJ2-5, with D hard to call. Trimming took 3 bases from V and 6 from J, leaving 14 bases between them. The length of the CDR3 is 14 residues. The germline CDR1 and CDR2 sequences are SGHTA and FQGNSA. The CDR3 DNA follows: TGTGCCAGCAGCTTGTTCGGGCCTAAGCAGACCCAGTACTTC. It codes for CASSLFGPKQTQYF.

This rearrangement joins TRBV5-1 to TRBJ2-3, with D unclear. Per the germline V gene, CDR1 is SGHRS and CDR2 is YFSETQ. V lost 0 bases to trimming and J lost 2 bases, with 7 bases between them. This CDR3 has 14 residues. In DNA form, the CDR3 reads TGCGCCAGCAGCTTGGCCAGAGCCACAGATACGCAGTATTTT. Protein: CASSLARATDTQYF.

The CDR3 nucleotides read TGCAGTGCTAGAGATTCCTACGAGCAGTACTTC. This codes for CSARDSYEQYF. The chain employs TRBV20-1 and TRBJ2-7; D remains ambiguous. Germline-derived CDR1 and CDR2 are DFQATT and SNEGSKA (reference sequence). This CDR3 is built from 11 residues. Trimming cost V 0 bases and J 1 base, with 1 base left between them.

This clone has only one observation. V and J are TRBV28 and TRBJ2-1; the match to TRBD2 covers 14 bases. Per germline, CDR1 MDHEN and CDR2 SYDVKM. The CDR3 totals 16 residues. J lost 4 bases, V lost 6 bases, and 5 bases had no gene match. The CDR3 reads CASRPGTSGGYNEQFF. CDR3 nucleotides: TGTGCCAGCAGGCCCGGGACTAGCGGGGGTTACAATGAGCAGTTCTTC. The full variable domain, with the rest looked up from reference TRBV28 and TRBJ2-1, is DVKVTQSSRYLVKRTGEKVFLECVQDMDHENMFWYRQDPGLGLRLIYFSYDVKMKEKGDIPEGYSVSREKKERFSLILESASTNQTSMYLCASRPGTSGGYNEQFFGPGTRLTVL.

The chain is built from TRBV5-1 and TRBJ2-7; 7 positions match TRBD2. In germline, CDR1 is SGHRS, CDR2 YFSETQ. The CDR3 is 14 amino acids. The J segment lost 3 bases and the V segment lost 6 bases, leaving 9 bases of the junction unmatched. CDR3 sequence: CASTLSGEGYEQYF. Written as DNA, the CDR3 is TGCGCCAGCACCCTAAGCGGGGAAGGCTACGAGCAGTACTTC.

The chain joins TRBV7-9 to TRBJ2-7, with TRBD2 matching 8 bases. Losses at the gene ends were 1 base for V and 4 bases for J; bases not matched to a gene: 6. The germline CDR1 and CDR2 sequences are SEHNR and FQNEAQ (reference sequence). This CDR3 spans 15 amino acids. CDR3 DNA: TGTGCCAGCAGCTTAGGTAGCGGGACACATTACGAGCAGTACTTC. Residues: CASSLGSGTHYEQYF.

J is TRBJ2-7 and V is TRBV6-5; 7 bases line up with TRBD2. Germline trimming cut 4 bases from V and 4 bases from J; bases unmatched to any gene: 10. Germline V CDR1 and CDR2: MNHEY, SVGAGI. CDR3 length: 15 amino acids. CDR3 DNA sequence: TGTGCCAGCAGTTCCCCACGGGCGGGAGTGTACGAGCAGTACTTC. Protein: CASSSPRAGVYEQYF.

J is TRBJ2-7 and V is TRBV5-1; 7 bases map to TRBD2. Germline V gene data show CDR1 as SGHRS and CDR2 as YFSETQ. V lost 0 bases and J lost 0; bases outside the gene matches: 3. This CDR3 has 15 amino acids. The CDR3 loop is CASSLVGGSSYEQYF. The DNA of the CDR3 is TGCGCCAGCAGCTTGGTCGGGGGGTCCTCCTACGAGCAGTACTTC.

The chain has TRBV11-3 and TRBJ2-5, with 10 bases matching TRBD1. V dropped 0 bases and J dropped 9; count of bases not matched to a gene: 7. The germline V gene encodes CDR1 SGHNT and CDR2 YENEEA. The CDR3 totals 15 residues. In nucleotides, the CDR3 is TGTGCCAGCAGCTTAGACGGGACAGGGGCCTCGGCCCAGTACTTC. It specifies CASSLDGTGASAQYF.

V is TRBV11-2 and J is TRBJ1-1; D ambiguous. CDR3 length: 14 residues. V lost 0 bases and J lost 6, with 11 bases in between. Germline CDR1 and CDR2: SGHAT and FQNNGV. The CDR3 nucleotides read TGTGCCAGCAGCTTAGATCTCCCTAGACCTGAAGCTTTCTTT. Protein sequence: CASSLDLPRPEAFF.

The chain employs TRBV7-8 and TRBJ2-5; D gene ambiguous. The CDR3 contains 14 residues. V was clipped by 1 base and J by 4 bases, with 10 bases between them. CDR1 and CDR2 (germline): SGHVS, FQNEAQ. The chain's CDR3 is CASSLVELSETQYF. Here the CDR3 DNA reads TGTGCCAGCAGCTTAGTAGAGCTTTCAGAGACCCAGTACTTC.

CDR3 in amino acids: CASSPGQENSPLHF. CDR3 coding DNA: TGTGCCAGCTCACCAGGCCAGGAGAATTCACCCCTCCACTTT. The J gene is TRBJ1-6, the V gene TRBV18; D unresolved. Trimming left V 2 bases short and J 7 bases short, with 9 bases between. Germline V gene data show CDR1 as KGHSH and CDR2 as LQKENI. There are 14 residues in the CDR3.

V is TRBV16 and J is TRBJ1-2; weak D call: TRBD1 (5 bases). V lost 0 bases and J 3 bases, leaving 8 bases between the germline ends. This CDR3 region has 14 residues. Germline loops: CDR1 KGHSY, CDR2 FQNENV. The CDR3 sequence is CASSQSKGDYGYTF. CDR3 nucleotide sequence: TGTGCCAGCAGCCAATCAAAAGGGGACTATGGCTACACCTTC.

The chain links TRBV5-4 to TRBJ2-1, with TRBD2 identical over 11 bases. Germline values: CDR1 SGHNT, CDR2 YYREEE (reference sequence). With V trimmed by 7 bases and J by 11 bases, 11 bases remained unmatched. CDR3 length: 14 residues. Here the CDR3 DNA reads TGTGCCAGCGGCCTAGCGGGGGGCCCAATGAAGCAGTTCTTC. Encoded protein: CASGLAGGPMKQFF.

The J gene is TRBJ2-1, the V gene TRBV7-2; D is ambiguous. CDR1 is SGHTA, CDR2 FQGNSA, per germline. This CDR3 has 14 amino acids. V was shortened by 1 base and J by 8 bases, with 12 bases between the two germline ends. CDR3: CASSLGSFSDEQFF. CDR3 DNA sequence: TGTGCCAGCAGCTTAGGTAGTTTCAGTGATGAGCAGTTCTTC.

The chain recombines TRBV7-2 with TRBJ1-4; D may be TRBD1 (6 bases). CDR1 SGHTA and CDR2 FQGNSA come from the germline V gene. Trimming removed 5 bases at V and 4 bases at J, with 11 bases between. There are 14 residues in the CDR3. The chain's CDR3 is CASSPDSLNEKLFF. CDR3 bases: TGTGCCAGCAGCCCGGACAGCCTTAATGAAAAACTGTTTTTT.

The CDR3 DNA reads as TGTGCCAGCAGCTTAGCGACTAGCGGACAAGAGACCCAGTACTTC. Protein product: CASSLATSGQETQYF. The genes are TRBV7-2 and TRBJ2-5, with 9 bases aligning to TRBD2. V was clipped by 0 bases and J by 2 bases; unmatched bases: 1. This CDR3 is 15 amino acids long. In germline, CDR1 is SGHTA, CDR2 FQGNSA.

The genes are TRBV21-1 and TRBJ2-7; the table names TRBD2, a call not compared with the DNA. TRBV21-1 is deemed a pseudogene. This CDR3 is 17 amino acids long. The CDR3 nucleotides read TGTGCCAGCAGCAAAGTCCTCCCTGGCGGGAGGGCTTTCGGGCAGTACTTC. Residues: CASSKVLPGGRAFGQYF.

The chain couples TRBV11-3 to TRBJ2-2, with a tentative D call TRBD2 (5 bases). V lost 5 bases, J lost 7 bases, and 11 bases lay in between. Germline values: CDR1 SGHNT, CDR2 YENEEA. The CDR3 has 13 amino acids. CDR3 DNA sequence: TGTGCCAGCAGCGCTAGCCGACTCGGGGAGCTGTTTTTT. Protein sequence: CASSASRLGELFF.

The chain has TRBV7-7 and TRBJ2-3, with 9 bases identical to TRBD2. The V gene's germline CDR1 is SSHAT and CDR2 FNYEAQ (reference sequence). The CDR3 has 14 residues. J was trimmed by 6 bases and V by 2 bases; bases with no gene match: 3. CDR3 sequence reads: CASSLNSGSDTQYF. The CDR3, as DNA: TGTGCCAGCAGCTTAAATAGCGGGAGTGATACGCAGTATTTT.

The chain has TRBV6-5 and TRBJ2-1; TRBD1 might be the D (6 bases). The CDR3 loop spans 14 amino acids. The V gene lost 5 bases and the J gene lost 4 bases, with 12 bases spanning the gap. The germline V gene has CDR1 MNHEY and CDR2 SVGAGI. CDR3: CASSTDSFYNEQFF. CDR3 nucleotide sequence: TGTGCCAGCAGTACGGACAGTTTTTACAATGAGCAGTTCTTC.

V and J are TRBV7-2 and TRBJ2-7; 7 nucleotides match TRBD2. The germline gives CDR1 SGHTA, CDR2 FQGNSA. The CDR3 sequence is 14 residues long. Trimming removed 4 bases from V and 1 base from J; junction bases left unmatched: 4. The CDR3, as DNA: TGTGCCAGCAGCTCGCGGGAGAGGTCCTACGAGCAGTACTTC. It is translated as CASSSRERSYEQYF.

The chain recombines TRBV7-9 with TRBJ2-2, with a possible D match to TRBD1 (6 bases). The CDR3 has 15 residues. Germline V gives CDR1 SEHNR, CDR2 FQNEAQ (reference sequence). Trimming left V 0 bases short and J 7 bases short, with 12 bases between. The CDR3 DNA reads TGTGCCAGCAGCTTAGCGTTGGGGGCGAACGGGGAGCTGTTTTTT. Translating gives CASSLALGANGELFF. Based on the CDR3 plus reference TRBV7-9 and TRBJ2-2, the full variable domain is DTGVSQNPRHKITKRGQNVTFRCDPISEHNRLYWYRQTLGQGPEFLTYFQNEAQLEKSRLLSDRFSAERPKGSFSTLEIQRTEQGDSAMYLCASSLALGANGELFFGEGSRLTVL.

The chain has TRBV5-1 and TRBJ2-5, with a tentative D call TRBD2 (7 bases). Germline-derived CDR1 and CDR2 are SGHRS and YFSETQ. Trimming cost V 4 bases and J 2 bases, with 21 bases left between them. The CDR3 is 17 residues long. The CDR3, as DNA: TGCGCCAGCAGCAGGGGCGGGGGCGTCGCGACTCAAGAGACCCAGTACTTC. Protein sequence: CASSRGGGVATQETQYF.

This chain uses TRBV7-8 with TRBJ2-7; D is perhaps TRBD2 (6 bases). Germline loops: CDR1 SGHVS, CDR2 FQNEAQ. Trimming shortened V by 5 bases and J by 0 bases, and 14 bases separated the two germline ends. CDR3 length equals 15 residues. The CDR3: CASSKTLGGSYEQYF. In DNA form, the CDR3 reads TGTGCCAGCAGCAAAACCCTGGGGGGCTCCTACGAGCAGTACTTC.

The chain couples TRBV5-5 to TRBJ2-4; unclear D gene. V lost 0 bases and J lost 5, with 3 bases in between. Germline CDR1 reads SGHKS; CDR2 reads YYEKEE (reference sequence). CDR3 length: 12 amino acids. In DNA, the CDR3 is TGTGCCAGCAGCTTGGGACAAAACATTCAGTACTTC. It is translated as CASSLGQNIQYF.

The chain uses TRBV2 and TRBJ2-3; 9 positions agree with TRBD1. In germline, CDR1 is SNHLY, CDR2 FYNNEI. V dropped 6 bases and J dropped 4; count of bases not matched to a gene: 11. The CDR3 is 16 residues long. The CDR3 region has the DNA TGTGCCAGCAGAGCCCGGGACAGGGTATGGGCAGATACGCAGTATTTT. This codes for CASRARDRVWADTQYF.

The chain carries TRBV28 and TRBJ2-7, with unresolved D. V was shortened by 8 bases and J by 8 bases, with 16 bases between the two germline ends. The germline V gene has CDR1 MDHEN and CDR2 SYDVKM. The CDR3 has 12 residues. The CDR3, as DNA: TGTGCCAGCCGACGGGCCGAGGTAAAGCAGTACTTC. It codes for CASRRAEVKQYF.

This clone was seen a few times. This sequence joins TRBV9 and TRBJ2-1, with TRBD2 identical over 8 bases. This CDR3 contains 15 residues. Germline V gives CDR1 SGDLS, CDR2 YYNGEE. The V gene end was trimmed by 0 bases and the J gene end by 7 bases; junction bases not matched to a gene: 6. CDR3 DNA: TGTGCCAGCAGCGTAGGATCCTCGGGGGGGAATGAGCAGTTCTTC. This translates into CASSVGSSGGNEQFF.